A single sample is the source of the 18 T cell receptor beta chains below, sequenced in a study of blood T cell repertoires in COVID-19. Some clones are missing from TCRdb's copy, which holds only in-frame ones; the method was immunoSEQ multiplex PCR. The sample includes about 260,000 clones, 90% of them seen just once. Material: PBMCs or T cells enriched from blood (not recorded which). The receptors derive from a woman aged 25 to 45 with acute COVID-19.

This clone was seen just once. In DNA form, the CDR3 reads TGTGCCTGGAGTGTCTTTCAGGGGGATGAGCAGTTCTTC. Its translation: CAWSVFQGDEQFF. The chain links TRBV30 to TRBJ2-1; TRBD1 matches at 7 bases. The junction had 4 bases not matched to a gene; V was cut back by 0 bases and J by 8 bases. CDR1 is GTSNPN, CDR2 SVGIG, per germline (reference sequence). CDR3 size: 13 residues.

The genes are TRBV13 and TRBJ1-3; 9 bases are a match to TRBD1. Per germline, CDR1 PRHDT and CDR2 FYEKMQ (reference sequence). The CDR3 runs to 15 residues. Trimming at V came to 4 bases and at J to 6 bases, leaving 7 bases not matched to a gene. The CDR3 reads CASSYRDREPNTIYF. In DNA, the CDR3 is TGTGCCAGCAGCTACCGGGACAGGGAGCCAAACACCATATATTTT.

The V call is TRBV27, the J call TRBJ2-7; 8 nucleotides align to TRBD1. Germline V gene lookup returns CDR1 MNHEY and CDR2 SMNVEV (reference sequence). The CDR3 has 14 amino acids. J lost 4 bases, V lost 2 bases, and 4 bases had no gene match. CDR3: CASSLGQGHYEQYF. The CDR3 DNA sequence: TGTGCCAGCAGTTTAGGACAGGGACATTACGAGCAGTACTTC.

V and J are TRBV25-1 and TRBJ1-1, with TRBD1 identical over 9 bases. The germline gives CDR1 MGHDK, CDR2 SYGVNS. Trimming at V came to 4 bases and at J to 6 bases, leaving 3 bases not matched to a gene. The CDR3 is made up of 13 amino acids. CDR3 nucleotides: TGTGCCAGCAGTGGGGGACAGGGTTCTGAAGCTTTCTTT. Amino acid sequence: CASSGGQGSEAFF.

The rearrangement uses TRBV5-6 and TRBJ2-7; 8 bases are a match to TRBD1. The CDR3 is 15 amino acids. Trimming took 2 bases from V and 3 from J; bases not matched to a gene: 7. The V gene's germline CDR1 is SGHDT and CDR2 YYEEEE. CDR3 in amino acids: CASSLRTGKDYEQYF. In nucleotides, the CDR3 is TGTGCCAGCAGCTTAAGGACAGGGAAGGACTACGAGCAGTACTTC.

This clone came up once. This chain connects TRBV18 to TRBJ2-2; 7 bases are shared with TRBD2. Germline V gives CDR1 KGHSH, CDR2 LQKENI. There are 16 residues in the CDR3. V shed 3 bases, J shed 1 base, and the junction held 5 bases outside the gene matches. The CDR3 is CASSPFTSENTGELFF. The CDR3 DNA sequence: TGTGCCAGCTCACCCTTTACTAGCGAGAACACCGGGGAGCTGTTTTTT.

The rearrangement uses TRBV7-9 and TRBJ2-7; D may be TRBD2 (6 bases). With 5 bases removed from V and 0 bases from J, the gap between germline ends came to 11 bases. Germline-derived CDR1 and CDR2 are SEHNR and FQNEAQ (reference sequence). The CDR3 is 14 amino acids. The CDR3: CASSTRDFSYEQYF. The CDR3 nucleotides are TGTGCCAGCAGCACCCGGGACTTCTCCTACGAGCAGTACTTC.

The V gene is TRBV10-3, the J gene TRBJ2-5, with 13 bases lining up with TRBD2. There are 16 residues in the CDR3. The ends lost 6 bases at V and 5 bases at J; junction bases unmatched: 9. CDR1 is ENHRY and CDR2 is SYGVKD in the germline V gene. The DNA of the CDR3 is TGTGCCATCAGCCTCACTAGCGGGAGGGCCCTGGAGACCCAGTACTTC. This codes for CAISLTSGRALETQYF.

This chain joins TRBV4-3 and TRBJ2-7, with D maybe TRBD1 (5 bases). The CDR3 sequence is 13 residues long. Germline lookup yields CDR1 LGHNA and CDR2 YSLEER. V lost 0 bases and J lost 4, with 7 bases in between. The CDR3 DNA is TGCGCCAGCAGCCAAGAACAGGCTTACGAGCAGTACTTC. This codes for CASSQEQAYEQYF.

The rearrangement links TRBV2 to TRBJ2-4; D may be TRBD2 (6 bases). Between the trimmed V and J ends, which lost 1 base and 3 bases, there was a span of 16 bases. Germline V lookup: CDR1 SNHLY, CDR2 FYNNEI. The CDR3 loop spans 17 amino acids. The CDR3 DNA reads TGTGCCAGCAGTGAAGGTTTTAGCGGACATATCAAAAACATTCAGTACTTC. Translation: CASSEGFSGHIKNIQYF.

V gene TRBV5-1 combines with J gene TRBJ2-1; TRBD1 aligns across 7 bases. The germline gives CDR1 SGHRS, CDR2 YFSETQ. The V segment lost 3 bases and the J segment 5 bases; nucleotides outside the gene matches: 5. The CDR3 runs to 14 residues. This chain's CDR3 is CASSYRQGHNEQFF. As DNA, the CDR3 is TGCGCCAGCAGCTACCGACAGGGTCACAATGAGCAGTTCTTC.

This chain joins TRBV28 and TRBJ1-5; TRBD1 agrees at 7 bases. CDR1 and CDR2 (germline): MDHEN, SYDVKM. V lost 6 bases, J lost 3 bases, and 5 bases stayed unmatched. The CDR3 has 14 residues. Here the CDR3 reads CASSQTGYNQPQHF. Here the CDR3 DNA reads TGTGCCAGCAGCCAGACAGGGTACAATCAGCCCCAGCATTTT.

The chain couples TRBV5-1 to TRBJ2-1; 8 bases agree with TRBD2. The CDR3 has 15 amino acids. V gave up 6 bases and J gave up 6 bases; unmatched junction bases: 11. The germline V gene has CDR1 SGHRS and CDR2 YFSETQ. As DNA, the CDR3 is TGCGCCAGCAAACGAGCGGGAGTATCCAGCAATGAGCAGTTCTTC. Protein: CASKRAGVSSNEQFF. Combining the CDR3 with reference TRBV5-1 and TRBJ2-1 gives the whole variable domain KAGVTQTPRYLIKTRGQQVTLSCSPISGHRSVSWYQQTPGQGLQFLFEYFSETQRNKGNFPGRFSGRQFSNSRSEMNVSTLELGDSALYLCASKRAGVSSNEQFFGPGTRLTVL.

The CDR3 DNA is TGTGCCAGCAGTCAGGGGGAAAACACTGAAGCTTTCTTT. Translated, it gives CASSQGENTEAFF. The chain has TRBV6-5 and TRBJ1-1, with 7 bases aligning to TRBD1. The CDR3 has 13 residues. Trimming took 5 bases from V and 2 from J; bases not matched to a gene: 2. Germline CDR1 and CDR2: MNHEY and SVGAGI.

This clone was seen a handful of times. This rearrangement joins TRBV2 to TRBJ1-3; 7 nucleotides line up with TRBD1. The CDR3 sequence is 18 residues long. Germline values: CDR1 SNHLY, CDR2 FYNNEI. The trim removed 8 bases at V and 4 bases at J, leaving 20 bases unmatched. The chain's CDR3 is CASVRETGQGGRGNTIYF. The DNA of the CDR3 is TGTGCCAGCGTTCGGGAAACAGGGCAGGGGGGCCGGGGAAACACCATATATTTT.

The chain combines TRBV4-1 with TRBJ1-1; D gene ambiguous. The CDR3 has 13 amino acids. V lost 3 bases and J lost 5, with 10 bases in between. Germline V gives CDR1 MGHRA, CDR2 YSYEKL. CDR3 bases: TGCGCCAGCAGCCAGGGCCTTCGGACTGAAGCTTTCTTT. It is translated as CASSQGLRTEAFF.

The chain joins TRBV4-3 to TRBJ2-7; the D is unclear. Germline CDR1 reads LGHNA; CDR2 reads YSLEER. This CDR3 is built from 13 residues. The germline V and J ends were trimmed by 1 base and 3 bases, with 7 bases remaining between them. The CDR3 here is CASSQGRNYEQYF. Here the CDR3 DNA reads TGCGCCAGCAGCCAAGGGCGGAACTACGAGCAGTACTTC.

J is TRBJ1-4 and V is TRBV7-3; D is uncertain. Trimming took off 1 base at V and 0 bases at J, with 21 bases between the two ends. The germline gives CDR1 SGHTA, CDR2 FQGTGA. CDR3 length: 20 amino acids. The CDR3 region is CASSLKVGRAHPATNEKLFF. CDR3 nucleotides: TGTGCCAGCAGCTTAAAGGTGGGGAGGGCCCACCCTGCAACTAATGAAAAACTGTTTTTT.